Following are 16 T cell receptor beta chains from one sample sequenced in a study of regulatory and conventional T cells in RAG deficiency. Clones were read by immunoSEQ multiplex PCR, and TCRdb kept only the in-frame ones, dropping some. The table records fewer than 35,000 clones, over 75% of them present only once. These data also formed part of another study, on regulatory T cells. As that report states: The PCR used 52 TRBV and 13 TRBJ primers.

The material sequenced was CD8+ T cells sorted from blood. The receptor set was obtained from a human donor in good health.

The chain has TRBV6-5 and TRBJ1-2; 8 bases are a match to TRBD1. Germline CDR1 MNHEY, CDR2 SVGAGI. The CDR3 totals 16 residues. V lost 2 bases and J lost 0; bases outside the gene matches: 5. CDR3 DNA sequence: TGTGCCAGCAGTTACACCGGGGGACAGGCTAACTATGGCTACACCTTC. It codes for CASSYTGGQANYGYTF.

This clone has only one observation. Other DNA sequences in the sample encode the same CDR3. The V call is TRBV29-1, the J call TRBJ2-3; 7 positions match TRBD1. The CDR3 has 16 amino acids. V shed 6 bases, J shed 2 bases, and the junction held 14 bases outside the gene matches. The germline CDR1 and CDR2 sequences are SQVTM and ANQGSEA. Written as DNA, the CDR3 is TGCAGCGTGAAAATTATGACAGGGCCCTTCACAGATACGCAGTATTTT. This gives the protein CSVKIMTGPFTDTQYF.

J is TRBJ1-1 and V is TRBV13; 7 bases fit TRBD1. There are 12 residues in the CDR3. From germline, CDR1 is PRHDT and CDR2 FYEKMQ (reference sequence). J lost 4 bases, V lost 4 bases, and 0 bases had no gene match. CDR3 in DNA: TGTGCCAGCAGCTCAGGGGGCACTGAAGCTTTCTTT. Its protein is CASSSGGTEAFF.

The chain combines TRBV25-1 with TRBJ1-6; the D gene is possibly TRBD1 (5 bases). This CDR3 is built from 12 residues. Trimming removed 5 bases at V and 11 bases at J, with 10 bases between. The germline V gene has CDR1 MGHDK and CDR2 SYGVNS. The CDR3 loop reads CASSQGIAPLHF. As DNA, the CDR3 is TGTGCCAGCAGTCAGGGAATTGCACCCCTCCACTTT.

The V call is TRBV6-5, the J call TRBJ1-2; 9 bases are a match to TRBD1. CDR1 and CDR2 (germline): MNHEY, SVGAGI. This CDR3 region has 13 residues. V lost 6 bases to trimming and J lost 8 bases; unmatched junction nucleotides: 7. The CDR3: CASSQQGAQGYTF. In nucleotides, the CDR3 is TGTGCCAGCAGCCAACAGGGGGCTCAGGGCTACACCTTC.

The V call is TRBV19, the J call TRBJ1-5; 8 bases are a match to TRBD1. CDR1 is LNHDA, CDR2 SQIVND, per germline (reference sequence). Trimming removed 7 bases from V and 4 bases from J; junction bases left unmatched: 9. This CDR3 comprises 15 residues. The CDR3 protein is CASTPGQAPNQPQHF. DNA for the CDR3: TGTGCCAGTACCCCGGGACAGGCCCCTAATCAGCCCCAGCATTTT.

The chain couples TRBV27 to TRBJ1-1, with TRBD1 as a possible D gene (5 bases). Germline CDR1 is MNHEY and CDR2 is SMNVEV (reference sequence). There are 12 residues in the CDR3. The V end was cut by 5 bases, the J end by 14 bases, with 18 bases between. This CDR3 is CASSPGGSGSFF. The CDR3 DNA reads TGTGCCAGCAGTCCTGGGGGGTCTGGTTCCTTCTTT.

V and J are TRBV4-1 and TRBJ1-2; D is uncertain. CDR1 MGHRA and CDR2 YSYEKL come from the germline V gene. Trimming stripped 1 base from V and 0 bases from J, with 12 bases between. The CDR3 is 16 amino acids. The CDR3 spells CASSQVMSTPNYGYTF. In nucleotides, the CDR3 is TGCGCCAGCAGCCAAGTAATGAGCACTCCTAACTATGGCTACACCTTC.

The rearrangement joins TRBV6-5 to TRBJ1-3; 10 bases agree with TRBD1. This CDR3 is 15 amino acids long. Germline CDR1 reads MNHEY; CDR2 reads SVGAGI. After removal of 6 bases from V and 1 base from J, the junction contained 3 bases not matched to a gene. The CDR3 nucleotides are TGTGCCAGCAGCCGGACAGGGGGGTCTGGAAACACCATATATTTT. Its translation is CASSRTGGSGNTIYF.

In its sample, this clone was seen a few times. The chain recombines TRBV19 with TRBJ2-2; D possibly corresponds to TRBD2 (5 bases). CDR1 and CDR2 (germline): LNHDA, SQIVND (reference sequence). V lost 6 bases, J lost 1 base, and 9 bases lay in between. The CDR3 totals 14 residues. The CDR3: CASRTRGNTGELFF. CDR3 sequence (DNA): TGTGCCAGTAGGACCCGGGGGAACACCGGGGAGCTGTTTTTT.

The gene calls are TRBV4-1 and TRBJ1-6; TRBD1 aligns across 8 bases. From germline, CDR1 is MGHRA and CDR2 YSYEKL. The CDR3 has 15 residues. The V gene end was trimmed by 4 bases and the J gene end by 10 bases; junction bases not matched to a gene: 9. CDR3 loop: CASSLSPDRGSPLHF. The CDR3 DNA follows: TGCGCCAGCAGCCTAAGTCCCGACAGGGGATCACCCCTCCACTTT.

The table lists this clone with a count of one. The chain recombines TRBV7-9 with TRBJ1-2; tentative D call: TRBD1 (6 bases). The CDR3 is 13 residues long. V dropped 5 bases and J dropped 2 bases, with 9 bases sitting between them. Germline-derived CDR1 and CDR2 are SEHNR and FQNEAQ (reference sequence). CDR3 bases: TGTGCCAGCAGCGCGGACAGAAACTATGGCTACACCTTC. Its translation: CASSADRNYGYTF.

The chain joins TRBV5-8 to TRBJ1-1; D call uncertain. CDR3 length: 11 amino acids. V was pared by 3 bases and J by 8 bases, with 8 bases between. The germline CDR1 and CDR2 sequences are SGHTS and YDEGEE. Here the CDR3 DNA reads TGTGCCAGCAGCTCCAGCCCAGAAGCTTTCTTT. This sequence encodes CASSSSPEAFF.

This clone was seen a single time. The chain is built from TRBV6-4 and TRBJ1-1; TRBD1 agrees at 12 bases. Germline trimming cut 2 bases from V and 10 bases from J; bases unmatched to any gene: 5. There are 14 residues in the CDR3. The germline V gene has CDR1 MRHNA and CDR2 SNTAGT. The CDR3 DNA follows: TGTGCCAGCAGTGACGGGACAGGGGGCGGTCGAGCTTTCTTT. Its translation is CASSDGTGGGRAFF.

The CDR3 protein is CASSPGQGANTEAFF. The CDR3 nucleotides are TGTGCCAGCTCACCAGGGCAGGGGGCGAACACTGAAGCTTTCTTT. The gene calls are TRBV18 and TRBJ1-1; 8 bases align to TRBD1. The V segment lost 2 bases and the J segment 1 base; nucleotides outside the gene matches: 3. The CDR3 consists of 15 residues. Per germline, CDR1 KGHSH and CDR2 LQKENI.

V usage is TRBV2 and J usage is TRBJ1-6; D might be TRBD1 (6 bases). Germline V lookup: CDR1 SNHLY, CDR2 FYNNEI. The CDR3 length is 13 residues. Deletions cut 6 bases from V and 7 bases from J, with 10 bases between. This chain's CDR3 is CASRDRLNSPLHF. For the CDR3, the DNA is TGTGCCAGCAGGGACAGACTGAATTCACCCCTCCACTTT.